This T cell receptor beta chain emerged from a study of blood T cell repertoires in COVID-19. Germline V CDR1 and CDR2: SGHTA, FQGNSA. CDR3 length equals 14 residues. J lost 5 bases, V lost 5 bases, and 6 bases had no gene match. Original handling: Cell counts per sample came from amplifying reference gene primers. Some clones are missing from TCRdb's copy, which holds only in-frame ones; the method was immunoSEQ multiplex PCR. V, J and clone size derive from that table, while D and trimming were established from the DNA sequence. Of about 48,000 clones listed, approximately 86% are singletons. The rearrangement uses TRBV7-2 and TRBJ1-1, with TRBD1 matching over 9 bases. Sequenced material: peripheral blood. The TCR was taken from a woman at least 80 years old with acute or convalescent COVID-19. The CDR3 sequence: CASSPDRGRTEAFF. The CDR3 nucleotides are TGTGCCAGCAGCCCGGACAGGGGTCGTACTGAAGCTTTCTTT.